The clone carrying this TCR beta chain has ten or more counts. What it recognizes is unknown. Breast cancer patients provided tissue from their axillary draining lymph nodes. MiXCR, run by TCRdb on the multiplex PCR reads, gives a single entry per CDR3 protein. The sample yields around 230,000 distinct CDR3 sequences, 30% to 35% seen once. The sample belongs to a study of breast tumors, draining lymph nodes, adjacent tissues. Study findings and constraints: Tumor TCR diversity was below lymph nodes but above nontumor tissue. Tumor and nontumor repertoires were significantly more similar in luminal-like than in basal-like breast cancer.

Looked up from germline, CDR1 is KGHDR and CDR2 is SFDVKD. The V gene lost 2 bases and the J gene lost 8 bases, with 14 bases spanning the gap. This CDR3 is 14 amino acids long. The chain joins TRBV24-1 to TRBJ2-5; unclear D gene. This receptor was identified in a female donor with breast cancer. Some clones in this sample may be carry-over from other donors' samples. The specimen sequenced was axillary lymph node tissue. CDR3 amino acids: CATSDSAAGSTQYF. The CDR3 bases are TGTGCCACCAGTGATTCGGCGGCCGGGTCAACCCAGTACTTC.